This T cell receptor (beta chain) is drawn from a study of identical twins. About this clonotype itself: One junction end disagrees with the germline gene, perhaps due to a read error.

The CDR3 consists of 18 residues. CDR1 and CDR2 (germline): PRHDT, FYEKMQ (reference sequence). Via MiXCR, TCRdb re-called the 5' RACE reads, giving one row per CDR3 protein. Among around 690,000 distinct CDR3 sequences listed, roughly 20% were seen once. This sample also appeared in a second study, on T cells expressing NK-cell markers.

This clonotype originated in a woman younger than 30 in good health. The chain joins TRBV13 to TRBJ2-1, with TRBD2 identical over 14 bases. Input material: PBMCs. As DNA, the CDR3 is TGTGCCAGCAGTTTAGGGACTAGCGGGGGCTTCTCCTACAATGAGCAGTTCTTC. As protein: CASSLGTSGGFSYNEQFF.